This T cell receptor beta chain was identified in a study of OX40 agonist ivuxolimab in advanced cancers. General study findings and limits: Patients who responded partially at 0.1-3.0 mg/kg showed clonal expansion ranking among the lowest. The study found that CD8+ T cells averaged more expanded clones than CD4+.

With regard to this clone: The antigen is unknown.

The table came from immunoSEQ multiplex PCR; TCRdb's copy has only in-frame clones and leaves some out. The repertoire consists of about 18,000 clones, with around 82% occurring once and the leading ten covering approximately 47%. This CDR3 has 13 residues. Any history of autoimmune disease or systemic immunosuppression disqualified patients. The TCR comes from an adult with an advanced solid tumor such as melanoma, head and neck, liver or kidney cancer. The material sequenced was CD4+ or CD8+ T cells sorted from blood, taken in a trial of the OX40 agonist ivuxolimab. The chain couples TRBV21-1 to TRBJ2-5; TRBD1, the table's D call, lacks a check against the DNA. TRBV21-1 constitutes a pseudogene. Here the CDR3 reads CASSTAFQETQYF. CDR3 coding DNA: TGTGCCAGCAGTACAGCTTTCCAAGAGACCCAGTACTTC.